The entry that follows covers one T cell receptor beta chain sequence. Relapse was seen in all patients after autologous stem cell transplantation, and brentuximab vedotin exposure was variable. This sample is part of a study of PD-1 blockade in classical Hodgkin lymphoma. Using immunoSEQ multiplex PCR, the repertoire was profiled, and TCRdb retains in-frame clones only, with some absent. The table lists roughly 14,000 clones, 78% of them singletons, with more than 20% in the top ten. Trimming took off 1 base at V and 2 bases at J, with 8 bases between the two ends. Germline loops: CDR1 MNHEY, CDR2 SMNVEV (reference sequence). The CDR3 is 14 residues long.

This specimen was peripheral blood mononuclear cells (PBMCs), taken before the second cycle of nivolumab. The receptor was isolated from a human donor with classical Hodgkin lymphoma. The V and J genes are TRBV27 and TRBJ1-1; D unresolved. This CDR3 reads CASSLWAENTEAFF. CDR3 nucleotide sequence: TGTGCCAGCAGTTTATGGGCGGAAAACACTGAAGCTTTCTTT.